The next 12 T cell receptor beta chains were all read from a single sample in a study of cytomegalovirus exposure and HLA in healthy donors. The primer mix had 60 Vbeta and 13 Jbeta primers. Clones were sequenced by immunoSEQ multiplex PCR, and TCRdb holds only the in-frame ones, with some missing. The sample holds nearly 110,000 clones; 70% to 80% are singletons and the top ten take 3.5% to 4%. Sequencing used PBMCs. These TCRs come from a man between 60 and 70 years old in good health and CMV-seronegative.

V gene TRBV5-1 combines with J gene TRBJ2-5; TRBD2 is a possible D gene (7 bases). CDR3 length: 16 amino acids. Germline lookup yields CDR1 SGHRS and CDR2 YFSETQ. With 4 bases removed from V and 1 base from J, the gap between germline ends came to 17 bases. The CDR3 DNA follows: TGCGCCAGCAGCCCCTGGCGGGGGCCCCTCCAAGAGACCCAGTACTTC. Translation: CASSPWRGPLQETQYF.

V gene TRBV7-6 combines with J gene TRBJ1-6, with D tentatively TRBD1 (6 bases). Deletions cut 0 bases from V and 5 bases from J, with 11 bases between. The length of the CDR3 is 16 residues. Germline CDR1 and CDR2: SGHVS and FNYEAQ. The CDR3 loop reads CASSLAGPGDNSPLHF. DNA for the CDR3: TGTGCCAGCAGCTTAGCGGGTCCAGGGGATAATTCACCCCTCCACTTT.

The V gene is TRBV7-9, the J gene TRBJ2-7; D is ambiguous. V lost 7 bases and J 4 bases, leaving 20 bases between the germline ends. There are 15 residues in the CDR3. Germline V gives CDR1 SEHNR, CDR2 FQNEAQ (reference sequence). DNA for the CDR3: TGTGCCAGCACCCGAGGTACGCAAAATCTATACGAGCAGTACTTC. Amino acids: CASTRGTQNLYEQYF.

This chain connects TRBV19 to TRBJ1-5, with D hard to call. Germline assignment: CDR1 LNHDA and CDR2 SQIVND (reference sequence). The ends were cut back, 5 bases at V and 1 base at J, with 6 bases in the middle. The CDR3 contains 13 residues. CDR3 residues: CASSEASNQPQHF. In nucleotides, the CDR3 is TGTGCCAGTAGTGAGGCGAGCAATCAGCCCCAGCATTTT.

Only one count was recorded for this clone. This rearrangement joins TRBV6-1 to TRBJ1-4; TRBD1 is a possible D gene (6 bases). Trimming took 5 bases from V and 4 from J, leaving 11 bases between them. The CDR3 loop spans 14 amino acids. Germline assignment: CDR1 MNHNS and CDR2 SASEGT. CDR3 in amino acids: CASSRGQINEKLFF. Written as DNA, the CDR3 is TGTGCCAGCAGTAGGGGACAAATTAATGAAAAACTGTTTTTT.

The chain's CDR3 is CASSLVAGPYGYTF. As DNA, the CDR3 is TGCGCCAGCAGCTTGGTGGCAGGTCCCTATGGCTACACCTTC. The rearrangement uses TRBV5-1 and TRBJ1-2; no clear D. Germline lookup yields CDR1 SGHRS and CDR2 YFSETQ. The CDR3 runs 14 residues. V was shortened by 0 bases and J by 4 bases, with 10 bases between the two germline ends.

This chain links TRBV30 with TRBJ2-7; 7 nucleotides agree with TRBD1. The junction had 10 bases not matched to a gene; V was cut back by 6 bases and J by 2 bases. The V gene's germline CDR1 is GTSNPN and CDR2 SVGIG (reference sequence). The CDR3 is 14 amino acids. The CDR3 region has the DNA TGTGCCTGCCGCAGGGGGACGGCGGCCTACGAGCAGTACTTC. This translates into CACRRGTAAYEQYF.

The chain is built from TRBV30 and TRBJ1-1; 10 nucleotides agree with TRBD1. CDR3 size: 14 residues. The V gene's germline CDR1 is GTSNPN and CDR2 SVGIG (reference sequence). Trimming at V came to 7 bases and at J to 2 bases, leaving 7 bases not matched to a gene. CDR3 DNA sequence: TGTGCCTACGACCGGGACAGGGGTAACACTGAAGCTTTCTTT. It specifies CAYDRDRGNTEAFF. The whole variable domain, remainder taken from reference TRBV30 and TRBJ1-1, is SQTIHQWPATLVQPVGSPLSLECTVEGTSNPNLYWYRQAAGRGLQLLFYSVGIGQISSEVPQNLSASRPQDRQFILSSKKLLLSDSGFYLCAYDRDRGNTEAFFGQGTRLTVV.

The chain is built from TRBV15 and TRBJ2-7; D possibly corresponds to TRBD1 (6 bases). There are 14 residues in the CDR3. The V gene lost 3 bases and the J gene lost 4 bases, with 13 bases spanning the gap. Germline V lookup: CDR1 LNHNV, CDR2 YYDKDF (reference sequence). CDR3 nucleotides: TGTGCCACCAGCAGGGACAGAGTTTTTTACGAGCAGTACTTC. Translated: CATSRDRVFYEQYF.

This clone has a handful of counts. The chain has TRBV27 and TRBJ2-2, with D perhaps TRBD2 (6 bases). Trimming cost V 1 base and J 0 bases, with 6 bases left between them. Germline V gene data show CDR1 as MNHEY and CDR2 as SMNVEV (reference sequence). This CDR3 has 15 amino acids. CDR3 DNA sequence: TGTGCCAGCAGTTTATGGGGGGCGAACACCGGGGAGCTGTTTTTT. This codes for CASSLWGANTGELFF.

In this sample, this clone turned up a few times. The chain uses TRBV19 and TRBJ1-1, with 8 bases lining up with TRBD1. The V and J ends lost 3 bases and 1 base, in that order; junction bases with no gene match: 10. This CDR3 has 17 residues. Germline CDR1 is LNHDA and CDR2 is SQIVND (reference sequence). CDR3 nucleotide sequence: TGTGCCAGTAGTATCCGCCTGACAGGGGTCACGAACACTGAAGCTTTCTTT. Amino acids: CASSIRLTGVTNTEAFF.

This clone was observed a single time. The CDR3 bases are TGTGCCAGCAGTTACAGGGGGCTTGGGGGCTACACCTTC. It translates to CASSYRGLGGYTF. V gene TRBV6-5 combines with J gene TRBJ1-2, with TRBD1 matching over 7 bases. Germline loops: CDR1 MNHEY, CDR2 SVGAGI. The CDR3 consists of 13 residues. With 2 bases clipped from V and 8 bases from J, the junction kept 5 bases outside the gene matches.